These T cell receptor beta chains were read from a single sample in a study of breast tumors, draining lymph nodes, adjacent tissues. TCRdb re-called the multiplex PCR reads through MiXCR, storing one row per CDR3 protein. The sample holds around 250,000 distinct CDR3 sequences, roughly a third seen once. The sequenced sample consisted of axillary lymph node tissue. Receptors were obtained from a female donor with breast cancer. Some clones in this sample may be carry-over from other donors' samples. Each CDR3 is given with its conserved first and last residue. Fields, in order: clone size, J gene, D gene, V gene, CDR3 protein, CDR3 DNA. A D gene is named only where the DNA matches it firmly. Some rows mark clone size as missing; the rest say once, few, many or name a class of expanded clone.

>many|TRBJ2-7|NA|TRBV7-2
CASSPGLGYEQYF
TGTGCCAGCAGCCCGGGCTTGGGGTACGAGCAGTACTTC
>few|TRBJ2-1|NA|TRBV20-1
CSARGRLNEPFF
TGCAGTGCTAGGGGGCGGCTCAATGAGCCGTTCTTC
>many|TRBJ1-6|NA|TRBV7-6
CASSLPAQSGSPLHF
TGTGCCAGCAGCTTACCAGCGCAGAGTGGTTCACCCCTCCACTTT
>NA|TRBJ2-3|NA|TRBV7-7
CASSSGLRSTDMQYF
TGTGCTAGCAGCTCCGGACTAAGAAGCACAGATATGCAGTATTTT
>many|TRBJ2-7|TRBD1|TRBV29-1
CSVLGQGAYEQYF
TGCAGCGTCCTGGGACAGGGGGCTTACGAGCAGTACTTC
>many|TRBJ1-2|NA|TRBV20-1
CSARDFRVYTF
TGCAGTGCTAGAGATTTCCGGGTCTACACCTTC
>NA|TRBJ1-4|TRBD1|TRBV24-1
CAAVRGQGANEKLFF
TGTGCCGCCGTCCGGGGACAGGGGGCTAATGAAAAACTGTTTTTT
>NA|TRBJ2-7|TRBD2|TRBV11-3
CASSYLGLAGYEQYF
TGTGCCAGCAGCTATCTAGGACTAGCGGGCTACGAGCAGTACTTC
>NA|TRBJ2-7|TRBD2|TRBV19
CASSISGLAGGSSYEQYF
TGTGCCAGTAGTATTAGCGGACTAGCGGGGGGAAGCTCCTACGAGCAGTACTTC
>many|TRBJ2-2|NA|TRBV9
CASSVATGTGELFF
TGTGCCAGCAGCGTAGCTACAGGGACCGGGGAGCTGTTTTTT
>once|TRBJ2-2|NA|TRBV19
CASSMAGGELFF
TGTGCCAGTAGTATGGCCGGGGGGGAGCTGTTTTTT
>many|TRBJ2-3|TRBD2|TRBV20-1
CSAPPGLAGFHTQYF
TGCAGTGCTCCGCCGGGACTAGCGGGATTCCATACGCAGTATTTT
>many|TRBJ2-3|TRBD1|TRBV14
CASSLRTGSTDTQYF
TGTGCCAGCAGCCTTCGGACAGGAAGCACAGATACGCAGTATTTT
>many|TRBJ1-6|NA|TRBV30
CAWSQFNSPLHF
TGTGCCTGGAGTCAGTTTAATTCACCCCTCCACTTT
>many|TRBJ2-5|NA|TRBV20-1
CSARSPRGGQETQYF
TGCAGTGCTAGAAGTCCTAGGGGTGGTCAAGAGACCCAGTACTTC
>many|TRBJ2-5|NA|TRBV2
CASSDDGETQYF
TGTGCCAGCAGTGATGACGGAGAGACCCAGTACTTC
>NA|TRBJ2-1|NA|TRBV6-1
CASSELTGYNEQFF
TGTGCCAGCAGTGAACTAACAGGTTACAATGAGCAGTTCTTC
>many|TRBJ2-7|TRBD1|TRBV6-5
CASSRLTGGGEQYF
TGTGCCAGCAGTCGGCTGACAGGGGGCGGAGAGCAGTACTTC
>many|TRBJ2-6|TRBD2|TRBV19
CASSMGLAGRSGANVLTF
TGTGCCAGTAGTATGGGACTAGCGGGACGCTCTGGGGCCAACGTCCTGACTTTC
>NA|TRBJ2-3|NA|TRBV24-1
CATSDIHNEQYF
TGTGCCACCAGTGATATACACAATGAGCAGTATTTT
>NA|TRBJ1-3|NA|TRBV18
CASSPLDTLTSGNTIYF
TGTGCCAGCTCACCGTTGGACACATTAACCTCTGGAAACACCATATATTTT
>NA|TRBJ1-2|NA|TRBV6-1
CASSERTELYYGYTF
TGTGCCAGCAGTGAAAGGACAGAGCTGTACTATGGCTACACCTTC
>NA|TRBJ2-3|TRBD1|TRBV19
CASSIQGDRAPYTQYF
TGTGCCAGTAGTATTCAGGGGGACAGGGCGCCTTATACGCAGTATTTT
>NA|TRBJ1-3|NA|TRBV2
CASIGQKNTIYF
TGTGCCAGCATAGGACAGAAGAACACCATATATTTT
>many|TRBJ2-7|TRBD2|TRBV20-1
CSARIGGLAGGEQYF
TGCAGTGCTAGGATAGGAGGCCTAGCGGGGGGCGAGCAGTACTTC
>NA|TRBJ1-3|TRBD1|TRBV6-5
CASSYWTGGNYGYTIYF
TGTGCCAGCAGTTACTGGACAGGGGGTAACTATGGCTACACCATATATTTT
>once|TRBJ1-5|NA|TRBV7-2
CASSSTPNQPQHF
TGTGCCAGCAGCTCCACACCCAATCAGCCCCAGCATTTT
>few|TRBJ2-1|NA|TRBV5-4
CASNREPEGNEQFF
TGTGCCAGCAACAGGGAACCCGAGGGCAATGAGCAGTTCTTC
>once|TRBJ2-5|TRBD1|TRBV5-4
CASRGTDQGTQYF
TGTGCCAGCAGGGGGACAGATCAAGGGACCCAGTACTTC
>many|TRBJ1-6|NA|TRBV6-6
CASSYRPGANSPLHF
TGTGCCAGCAGTTATCGTCCGGGCGCTAATTCACCCCTCCACTTT
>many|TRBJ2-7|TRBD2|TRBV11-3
CASSLASGAYEQYF
TGTGCCAGCAGCTTGGCTAGCGGTGCCTACGAGCAGTACTTC
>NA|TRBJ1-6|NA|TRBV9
CASSLGGGRNSPPHF
TGTGCCAGCAGCTTGGGCGGGGGGAGAAATTCACCCCCCCACTTT
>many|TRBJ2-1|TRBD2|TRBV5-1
CASSLVLAGIYNEQFF
TGCGCCAGCAGCTTGGTACTAGCGGGCATCTACAATGAGCAGTTCTTC
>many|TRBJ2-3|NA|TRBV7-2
CASSLGERAVTDTQYF
TGTGCCAGCAGCTTAGGTGAAAGAGCTGTCACAGATACGCAGTATTTT
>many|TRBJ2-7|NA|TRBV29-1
CSVGEFSSYEQYF
TGCAGCGTTGGAGAATTTAGCTCCTACGAGCAGTACTTC
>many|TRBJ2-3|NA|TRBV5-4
CASSRGTLSTDTQYF
TGTGCCAGCAGCCGCGGGACTCTAAGCACAGATACGCAGTATTTT
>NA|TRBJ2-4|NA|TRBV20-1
CSARGKGLAKNIQYF
TGCAGTGCTAGAGGGAAAGGGCTAGCCAAAAACATTCAGTACTTC
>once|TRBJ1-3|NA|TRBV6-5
CASRALGNAYGYTIYF
TGTGCCAGCAGGGCGCTGGGGAATGCCTATGGCTACACCATATATTTT
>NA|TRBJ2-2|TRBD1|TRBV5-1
CASSSTGTGITGELFF
TGCGCCAGCAGCTCTACCGGGACAGGAATCACCGGGGAGCTGTTTTTT
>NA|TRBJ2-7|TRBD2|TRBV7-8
CASSQSGTSSYEQYF
TGCGCCAGCAGCCAATCCGGGACTAGCTCCTACGAGCAGTACTTC
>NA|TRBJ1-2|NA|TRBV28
CASSLKHNYGYTF
TGTGCCAGCAGTTTAAAGCATAACTATGGCTACACCTTC
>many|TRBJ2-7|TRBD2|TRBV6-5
CASSYSASGSYEQYF
TGTGCCAGCAGTTACTCGGCTAGCGGGAGCTACGAGCAGTACTTC
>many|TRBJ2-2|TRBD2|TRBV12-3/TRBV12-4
CASSRLAGVTNTGELFF
TGTGCCAGCAGTCGGCTAGCGGGGGTAACGAACACCGGGGAGCTGTTTTTT
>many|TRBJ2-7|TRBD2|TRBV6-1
CATRKTSGFEQYF
TGTGCCACTAGAAAGACTAGCGGGTTCGAGCAGTACTTC
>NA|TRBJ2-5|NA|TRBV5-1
CASSLAGTPQETQYF
TGCGCCAGCAGCTTGGCCGGGACACCCCAAGAGACCCAGTACTTC
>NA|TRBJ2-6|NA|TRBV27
CASSQRILSGANVLTF
TGTGCCAGCAGCCAGCGTATTCTCTCTGGGGCCAACGTCCTGACTTTC
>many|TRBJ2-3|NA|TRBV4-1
CASSHQPQTQYF
TGCGCCAGCAGCCACCAACCACAGACGCAGTATTTT
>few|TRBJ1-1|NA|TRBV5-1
CASSLTTGNTEAFF
TGCGCCAGCAGCTTGACCACAGGAAACACTGAAGCTTTCTTT
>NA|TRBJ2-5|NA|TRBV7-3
CASSLEGTQTQYF
TGTGCCAGCAGCTTAGAGGGGACTCAGACCCAGTACTTC
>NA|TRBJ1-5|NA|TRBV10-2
CATTGIGNQPQHF
TGCGCCACCACGGGGATCGGCAATCAGCCCCAGCATTTT
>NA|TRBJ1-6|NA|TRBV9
CASTRSDSKNSPPHF
TGTGCCAGCACCCGTAGTGACAGCAAGAATTCACCCCCCCACTTT
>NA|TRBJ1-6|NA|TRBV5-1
CASGSSVLNSPLHF
TGCGCCAGCGGCTCCAGCGTGCTAAACTCACCCCTCCACTTT
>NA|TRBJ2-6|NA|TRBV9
CASSAVVGTQGPSGANVLTF
TGTGCCAGCAGCGCGGTAGTAGGGACACAGGGACCCTCTGGGGCCAACGTCCTGACTTTC
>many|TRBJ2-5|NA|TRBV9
CASSVGGNQETQSF
TGTGCCAGCAGCGTAGGGGGGAACCAAGAGACCCAGTCCTTC
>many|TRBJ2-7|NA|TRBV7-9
CASSGSRTASSYEQYF
TGTGCCAGCAGCGGATCCCGGACAGCGAGCTCCTACGAGCAGTACTTC
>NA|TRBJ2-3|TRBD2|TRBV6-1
CASSRRTSSSLDTQYF
TGTGCCAGCAGCCGACGGACTAGCTCGTCGTTAGATACGCAGTATTTT
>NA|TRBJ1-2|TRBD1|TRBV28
CASSRDSNGYTF
TGTGCCAGCAGTCGGGACAGTAATGGCTACACCTTC
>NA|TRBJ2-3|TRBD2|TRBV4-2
CAWRPAGGTDTQYF
TGTGCCTGGAGACCAGCGGGGGGCACAGATACGCAGTATTTT
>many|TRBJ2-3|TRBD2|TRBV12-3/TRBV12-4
CASSLVLSSGSKGTDTQYF
TGTGCCAGCAGTTTAGTCTTGTCTAGCGGGAGTAAGGGCACAGATACGCAGTATTTT
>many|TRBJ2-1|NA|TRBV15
CATSRDSGGTAYNEQFF
TGTGCCACCAGCAGAGATTCGGGCGGGACTGCCTACAATGAGCAGTTCTTC